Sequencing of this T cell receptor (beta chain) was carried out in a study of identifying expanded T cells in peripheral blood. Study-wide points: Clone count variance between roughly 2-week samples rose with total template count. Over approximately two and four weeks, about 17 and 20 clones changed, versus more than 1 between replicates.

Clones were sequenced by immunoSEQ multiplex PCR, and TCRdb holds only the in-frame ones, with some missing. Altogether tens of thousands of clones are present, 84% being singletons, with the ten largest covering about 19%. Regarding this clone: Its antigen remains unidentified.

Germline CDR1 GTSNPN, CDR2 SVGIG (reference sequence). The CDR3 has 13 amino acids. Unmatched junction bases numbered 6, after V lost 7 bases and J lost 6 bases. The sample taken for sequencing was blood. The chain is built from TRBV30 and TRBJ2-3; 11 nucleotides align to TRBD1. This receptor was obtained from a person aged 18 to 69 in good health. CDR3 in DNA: TGTGCCTCCGCCGGACAGGGGGCTGATACGCAGTATTTT. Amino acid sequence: CASAGQGADTQYF.